The next 3 T cell receptor beta chains were all read from a single sample in a study of blood T cell repertoires in COVID-19. Method: immunoSEQ multiplex PCR; TCRdb's copy keeps in-frame clones and lacks some. The sample includes 390,000 or so clones, 80% to 85% of them seen just once. The sequenced material came from PBMCs or T cells enriched from blood (not recorded which). These receptors were collected from a woman aged 45-65 years who had recovered from COVID-19.

The genes are TRBV30 and TRBJ2-4; D is unresolved. V lost 2 bases and J lost 6, with 11 bases in between. Germline CDR1 is GTSNPN and CDR2 is SVGIG (reference sequence). The length of the CDR3 is 13 residues. The CDR3 reads CAWSYGIRNIQYF. The CDR3 DNA is TGTGCCTGGAGTTATGGTATTAGAAACATTCAGTACTTC.

This clone was seen only a few times. This chain connects TRBV12-3 or TRBV12-4 to TRBJ1-2; 11 bases line up with TRBD1. J was trimmed by 13 bases and V by 6 bases; bases with no gene match: 10. CDR3 length equals 13 residues. In DNA form, the CDR3 reads TGTGCCAGCAGACTAGCCGGGACAGGGGGATCCACCTTC. This translates into CASRLAGTGGSTF.

The genes are TRBV6-5 and TRBJ2-7; a weak D match, TRBD2 (6 bases). The CDR3 loop spans 15 amino acids. Trimming pared 0 bases from V and 0 bases from J, leaving 9 bases between. Germline V gene sequence: CDR1 MNHEY, CDR2 SVGAGI. The CDR3 coding sequence is TGTGCCAGCAGTTACTCTCGGGGGACCTCCTACGAGCAGTACTTC. Translating it yields CASSYSRGTSYEQYF.